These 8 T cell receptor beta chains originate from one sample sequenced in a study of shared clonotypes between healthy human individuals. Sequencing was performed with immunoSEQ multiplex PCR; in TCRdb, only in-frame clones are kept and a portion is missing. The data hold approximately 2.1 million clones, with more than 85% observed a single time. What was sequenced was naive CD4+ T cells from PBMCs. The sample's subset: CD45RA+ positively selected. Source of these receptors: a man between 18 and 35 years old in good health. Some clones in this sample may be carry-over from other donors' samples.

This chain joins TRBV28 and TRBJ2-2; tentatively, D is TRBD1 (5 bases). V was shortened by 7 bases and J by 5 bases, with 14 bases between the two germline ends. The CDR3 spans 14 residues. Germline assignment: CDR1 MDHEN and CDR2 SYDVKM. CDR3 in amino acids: CASNLRQFTGELFF. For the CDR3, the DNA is TGTGCCAGCAACCTACGACAGTTTACCGGGGAGCTGTTTTTT. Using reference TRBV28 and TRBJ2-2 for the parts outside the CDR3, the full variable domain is DVKVTQSSRYLVKRTGEKVFLECVQDMDHENMFWYRQDPGLGLRLIYFSYDVKMKEKGDIPEGYSVSREKKERFSLILESASTNQTSMYLCASNLRQFTGELFFGEGSRLTVL.

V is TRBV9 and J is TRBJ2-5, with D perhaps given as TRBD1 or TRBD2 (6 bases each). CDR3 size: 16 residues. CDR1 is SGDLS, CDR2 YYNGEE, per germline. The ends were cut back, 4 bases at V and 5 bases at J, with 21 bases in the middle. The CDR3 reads CASSPSTRGQGETQYF. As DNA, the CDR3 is TGTGCCAGCAGCCCATCCACCCGGGGGCAGGGGGAGACCCAGTACTTC. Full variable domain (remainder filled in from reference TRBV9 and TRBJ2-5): DSGVTQTPKHLITATGQRVTLRCSPRSGDLSVYWYQQSLDQGLQFLIQYYNGEERAKGNILERFSAQQFPDLHSELNLSSLELGDSALYFCASSPSTRGQGETQYFGPGTRLLVL.

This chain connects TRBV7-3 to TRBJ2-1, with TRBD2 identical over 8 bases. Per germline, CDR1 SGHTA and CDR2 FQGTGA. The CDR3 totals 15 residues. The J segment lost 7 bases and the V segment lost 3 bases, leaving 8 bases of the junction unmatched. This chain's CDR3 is CASSLVGTSTNEQFF. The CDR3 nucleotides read TGTGCCAGCAGCTTGGTGGGGACTAGTACGAATGAGCAGTTCTTC.

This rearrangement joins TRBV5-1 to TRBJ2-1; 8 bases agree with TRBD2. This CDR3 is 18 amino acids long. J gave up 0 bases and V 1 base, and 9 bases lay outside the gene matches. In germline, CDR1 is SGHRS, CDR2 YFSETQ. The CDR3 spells CASSLYSGAASSYNEQFF. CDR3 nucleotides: TGCGCCAGCAGCTTGTATAGCGGGGCCGCTAGCTCCTACAATGAGCAGTTCTTC. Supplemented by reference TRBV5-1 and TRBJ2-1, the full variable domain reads KAGVTQTPRYLIKTRGQQVTLSCSPISGHRSVSWYQQTPGQGLQFLFEYFSETQRNKGNFPGRFSGRQFSNSRSEMNVSTLELGDSALYLCASSLYSGAASSYNEQFFGPGTRLTVL.

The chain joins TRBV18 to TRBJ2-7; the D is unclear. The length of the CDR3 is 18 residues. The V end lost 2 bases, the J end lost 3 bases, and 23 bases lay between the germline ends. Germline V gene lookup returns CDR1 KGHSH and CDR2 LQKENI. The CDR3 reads CASSPDQPRVVTVYEQYF. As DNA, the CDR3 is TGTGCCAGCTCACCAGACCAGCCCCGGGTGGTGACCGTCTACGAGCAGTACTTC.

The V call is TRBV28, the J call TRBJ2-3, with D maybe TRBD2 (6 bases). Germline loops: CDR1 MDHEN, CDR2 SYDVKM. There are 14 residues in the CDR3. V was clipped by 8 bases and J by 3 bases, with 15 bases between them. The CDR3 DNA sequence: TGTGCCAGCGGACCGGGACTGGCAACAGATACGCAGTATTTT. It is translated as CASGPGLATDTQYF.

The chain's CDR3 is CASSRGGSGGYTF. The CDR3 DNA reads as TGTGCCAGCAGCCGGGGGGGGAGTGGCGGCTACACCTTC. The chain recombines TRBV14 with TRBJ1-2; D possibly corresponds to TRBD1 (5 bases). V was pared by 4 bases and J by 8 bases, with 14 bases between. The CDR3 spans 13 residues. The V gene's germline CDR1 is SGHDN and CDR2 FVKESK.

In DNA form, the CDR3 reads TGTGCCAGCAGCCGGGGGGCCTTAAACACTGAAGCTTTCTTT. It is translated as CASSRGALNTEAFF. The genes are TRBV9 and TRBJ1-1, with a weak D call TRBD1 (6 bases). Germline CDR1 is SGDLS and CDR2 is YYNGEE. The CDR3 covers 14 residues. Trimming cost V 4 bases and J 2 bases, with 12 bases left between them.